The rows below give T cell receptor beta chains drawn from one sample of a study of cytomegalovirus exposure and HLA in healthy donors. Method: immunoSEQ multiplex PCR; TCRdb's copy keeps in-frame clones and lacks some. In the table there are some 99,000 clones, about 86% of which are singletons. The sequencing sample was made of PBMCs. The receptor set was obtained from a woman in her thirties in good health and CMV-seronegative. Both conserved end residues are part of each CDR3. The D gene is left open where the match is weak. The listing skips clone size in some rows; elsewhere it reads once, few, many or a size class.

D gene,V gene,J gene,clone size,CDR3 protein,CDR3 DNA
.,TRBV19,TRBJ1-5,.,CASSVDRPGRNQPQHF,TGTGCCAGTAGCGTCGACAGGCCAGGTCGCAATCAGCCCCAGCATTTT
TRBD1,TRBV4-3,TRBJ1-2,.,CASSHYLQGAYGYTF,TGCGCCAGCAGCCACTACCTACAGGGGGCCTATGGCTACACCTTC
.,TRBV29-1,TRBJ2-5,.,CSVEGNQETQYF,TGCAGCGTAGAGGGTAACCAAGAGACCCAGTACTTC
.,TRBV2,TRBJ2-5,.,CASWTGEETQYF,TGTGCCAGCTGGACGGGAGAAGAGACCCAGTACTTC
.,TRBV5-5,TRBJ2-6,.,CASHTVGSGANVLTF,TGTGCCAGCCACACAGTGGGCTCTGGGGCCAACGTCCTGACTTTC
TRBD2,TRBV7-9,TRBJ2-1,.,CASSQAPLLAGVHNEQFF,TGTGCCAGCAGCCAGGCCCCCCTACTAGCGGGAGTTCACAATGAGCAGTTCTTC
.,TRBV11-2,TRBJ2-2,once,CASSFNGSPTGELFF,TGTGCCAGCAGCTTTAACGGGAGTCCGACCGGGGAGCTGTTTTTT
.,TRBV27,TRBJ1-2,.,CASIGLSYGYTF,TGTGCCAGCATTGGGCTGTCATATGGCTACACCTTC
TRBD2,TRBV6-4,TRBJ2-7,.,CASSRAGAYEQYF,TGTGCCAGCAGTCGAGCGGGAGCCTACGAGCAGTACTTC
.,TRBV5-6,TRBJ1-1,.,CASSFGGYTEAFF,TGTGCCAGCAGCTTCGGGGGGTACACTGAAGCTTTCTTT
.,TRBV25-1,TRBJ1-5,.,CASSERKGDQPQHF,TGTGCCAGCAGTGAACGCAAGGGAGATCAGCCCCAGCATTTT
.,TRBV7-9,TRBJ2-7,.,CASSGQKAEGYF,TGTGCCAGCAGCGGTCAAAAGGCAGAGGGGTACTTC
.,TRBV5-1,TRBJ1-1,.,CASSSQGNTEAFF,TGCGCCAGCAGCTCACAGGGGAACACTGAAGCTTTCTTT
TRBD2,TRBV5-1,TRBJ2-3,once,CASSLALAGGPYTDTQYF,TGCGCCAGCAGCTTGGCACTAGCGGGAGGGCCCTACACAGATACGCAGTATTTT
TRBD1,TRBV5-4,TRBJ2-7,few,CASSLAWGPGGNEQYF,TGTGCCAGCAGCTTGGCCTGGGGACCAGGGGGAAACGAGCAGTACTTC
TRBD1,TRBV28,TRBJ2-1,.,CASFPLDFRTGDYNEQFF,TGTGCCAGCTTCCCCTTGGACTTCAGGACAGGGGATTACAATGAGCAGTTCTTC
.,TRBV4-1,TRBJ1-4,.,CASSQVNPNEKLFF,TGCGCCAGCAGCCAAGTTAATCCCAATGAAAAACTGTTTTTT
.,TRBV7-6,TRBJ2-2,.,CASSLVERNYNTGELFF,TGTGCCAGCAGCTTAGTCGAGCGAAACTATAACACCGGGGAGCTGTTTTTT
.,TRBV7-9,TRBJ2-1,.,CASSPQSPYRDEQFF,TGTGCCAGCAGCCCCCAGAGTCCCTACCGGGATGAGCAGTTCTTC
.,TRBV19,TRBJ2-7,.,CASSIFDRYEQYF,TGTGCCAGTAGTATATTCGACAGGTACGAGCAGTACTTC
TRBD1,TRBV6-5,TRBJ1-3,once,CASRLQGAGNTIYF,TGTGCCAGCAGGCTTCAGGGGGCAGGAAACACCATATATTTT
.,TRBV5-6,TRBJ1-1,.,CASSFRGNTEAFF,TGTGCCAGCAGCTTCAGGGGGAACACTGAAGCTTTCTTT
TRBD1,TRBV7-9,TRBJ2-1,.,CASSTKGQGATNEQFF,TGTGCCAGCAGCACCAAGGGACAGGGGGCTACGAATGAGCAGTTCTTC
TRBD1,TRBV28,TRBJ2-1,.,CASSPRRTGSNEQFF,TGTGCCAGCAGTCCACGAAGGACAGGATCCAATGAGCAGTTCTTC
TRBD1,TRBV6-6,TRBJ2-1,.,CASSYGTGPFF,TGTGCCAGCAGTTACGGGACAGGGCCGTTCTTC
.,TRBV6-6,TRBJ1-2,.,CASSASRGEGYTF,TGTGCCAGCAGTGCCTCCAGGGGAGAGGGCTACACCTTC
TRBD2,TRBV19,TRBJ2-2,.,CASRFGRAGELFF,TGTGCCAGTAGGTTCGGGAGGGCCGGGGAGCTGTTTTTT
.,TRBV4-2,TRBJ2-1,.,CASSQDSGVRVNFEQFF,TGTGCCAGCAGCCAAGATTCGGGGGTTCGGGTAAACTTTGAGCAGTTCTTC
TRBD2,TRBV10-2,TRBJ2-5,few,CASSLGLAGQETQYF,TGCGCCAGCAGCCTGGGACTAGCGGGGCAAGAGACCCAGTACTTC
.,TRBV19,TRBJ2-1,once,CASSISGVGKGNEQFF,TGTGCCAGTAGTATCTCCGGGGTCGGTAAGGGCAATGAGCAGTTCTTC
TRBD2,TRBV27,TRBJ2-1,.,CASSAGLAGESSYNEQFF,TGTGCCAGCAGTGCGGGACTAGCGGGAGAATCCTCCTACAATGAGCAGTTCTTC
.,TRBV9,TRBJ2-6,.,CASSVDSTGPGANVLTF,TGTGCCAGCAGCGTAGACTCAACAGGGCCTGGGGCCAACGTCCTGACTTTC
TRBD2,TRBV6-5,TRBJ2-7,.,CASCASETSKGEQYF,TGTGCCAGCTGTGCTTCCGAGACTAGCAAGGGTGAGCAGTACTTC
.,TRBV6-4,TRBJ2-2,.,CASSETANTGELFF,TGCGCCAGCAGTGAAACAGCGAACACCGGGGAGCTGTTTTTT
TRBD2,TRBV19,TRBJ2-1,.,CASGGGGLGKTMSYNEQFF,TGTGCCAGTGGAGGTGGGGGACTAGGAAAAACGATGTCCTACAATGAGCAGTTCTTC
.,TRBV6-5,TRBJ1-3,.,CASKGLSSGNTIYF,TGTGCCAGCAAGGGACTCAGCTCTGGAAACACCATATATTTT
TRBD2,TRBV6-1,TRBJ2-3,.,CASSDVAGGFTDTQYF,TGTGCCAGCAGTGACGTAGCGGGAGGTTTTACAGATACGCAGTATTTT
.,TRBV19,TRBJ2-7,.,CASSRTPNFYEQYF,TGTGCCAGTAGTAGAACACCGAATTTCTACGAGCAGTACTTC
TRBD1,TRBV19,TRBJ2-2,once,CASSLGQGAVGHTGELFF,TGTGCCAGTAGTCTGGGACAGGGGGCGGTGGGGCACACCGGGGAGCTGTTTTTT
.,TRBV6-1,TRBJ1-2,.,CASSEAYGYTF,TGTGCCAGCAGTGAGGCCTATGGCTACACCTTC
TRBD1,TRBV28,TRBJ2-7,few,CASGSWDRAYEQYF,TGTGCCAGCGGGTCCTGGGACAGAGCCTACGAGCAGTACTTC
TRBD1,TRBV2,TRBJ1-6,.,CASSENQAGGAYNSPLHF,TGTGCCAGCAGTGAAAATCAGGCAGGGGGCGCGTATAATTCACCCCTCCACTTT
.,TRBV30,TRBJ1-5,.,CAWSEQPNQPQHF,TGTGCCTGGAGTGAACAGCCGAATCAGCCCCAGCATTTT
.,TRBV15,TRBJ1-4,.,CATSRDRIGRVEEKLFF,TGTGCCACCAGCAGAGATCGGATAGGCAGGGTGGAGGAAAAACTGTTTTTT
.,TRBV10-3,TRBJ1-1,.,CASTGHQGNTEAFF,TGTGCCTCAACTGGGCACCAGGGGAACACTGAAGCTTTCTTT
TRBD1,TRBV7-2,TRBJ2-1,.,CASSPDRGVYNEQFF,TGTGCCAGCAGCCCGGACAGGGGAGTCTACAATGAGCAGTTCTTC
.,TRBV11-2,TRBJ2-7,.,CASSFRSGGDSSYEQYF,TGTGCCAGCAGCTTTCGTAGCGGAGGCGATAGCTCCTACGAGCAGTACTTC
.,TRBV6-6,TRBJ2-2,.,CASTNDPTGVTGELFF,TGTGCCAGCACGAACGACCCGACCGGGGTCACCGGGGAGCTGTTTTTT
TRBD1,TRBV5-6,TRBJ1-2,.,CASILNGGTGDYTF,TGTGCCAGCATCCTAAACGGTGGGACAGGGGACTACACCTTC